The entry that follows covers one T cell receptor (beta chain) sequence. The record originates from a study of blood T cells in healthy people across ages. Germline V gene lookup returns CDR1 MGHRA and CDR2 YSYEKL. V was pared by 3 bases and J by 4 bases, with 16 bases between. This CDR3 comprises 16 residues. A sample-barcoded 5' primer and a J-beta primer mix were used in a second PCR of roughly 7 to 11 cycles. TCRdb analysed the 5' RACE reads with MiXCR anew, one entry per CDR3 protein. The sample lists 1.4 million to 1.5 million distinct CDR3 sequences, approximately 38% occurring once. This TCR came from a woman aged 18-30 years in good health. Sample: blood. The chain has TRBV4-1 and TRBJ1-3; TRBD1 might be the D (6 bases). For the CDR3, the DNA is TGCGCCAGCAGCCAGGGGGGCAGAACCGCCGGAAACACCATATATTTT. Its translation is CASSQGGRTAGNTIYF.